Given below is one TCR beta chain in context. Its antigen remains unknown. These data originate in a study of shared clonotypes between healthy human individuals. General study findings and limits: Clonotypes shared by all four donors outscored non-shared clonotypes in generation probability.

The CDR3 runs 13 residues. CDR1 and CDR2 (germline): GTSNPN, SVGIG (reference sequence). Between the trimmed V and J ends, which lost 3 bases and 0 bases, there was a span of 3 bases. The assay was immunoSEQ multiplex PCR, and TCRdb's table has in-frame clones only and misses some. The sample includes about 2,500,000 clones, approximately 90% of them seen just once. What was sequenced was naive CD4+ T cells sorted from blood. Documented subset: CD45RA+ positively selected. This chain links TRBV30 with TRBJ2-6; no clear D. The source of this sequence is a man between 18 and 29 years old in good health. CDR3: CAWSHSGANVLTF. In DNA form, the CDR3 reads TGTGCCTGGAGCCACTCTGGGGCCAACGTCCTGACTTTC.